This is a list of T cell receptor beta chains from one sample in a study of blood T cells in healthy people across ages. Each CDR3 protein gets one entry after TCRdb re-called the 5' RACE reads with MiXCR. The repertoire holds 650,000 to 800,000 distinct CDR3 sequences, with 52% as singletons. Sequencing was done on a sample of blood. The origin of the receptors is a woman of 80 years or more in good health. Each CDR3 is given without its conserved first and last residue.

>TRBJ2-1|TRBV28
ASSLWSANEQF
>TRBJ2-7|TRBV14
ASSQEKGFGPPSSYEQY
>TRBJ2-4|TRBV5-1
ASSYRDGKNIQY
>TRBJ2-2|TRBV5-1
ASSLSTVNTGELF
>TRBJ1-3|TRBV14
ASSTPRNGNTIY
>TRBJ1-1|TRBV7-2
ASSLGGHLMNTEAF
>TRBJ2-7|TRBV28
AGFLGQGLNEQY
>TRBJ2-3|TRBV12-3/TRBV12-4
ASSLSYSTDTQY
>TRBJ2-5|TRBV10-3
AISEVEGETQY
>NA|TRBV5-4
ASSPGVGYEQY
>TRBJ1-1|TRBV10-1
ASKPSQATEAF
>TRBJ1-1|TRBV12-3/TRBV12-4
ASSLSGAQTQAF
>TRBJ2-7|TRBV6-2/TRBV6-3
ASSYEAERQGYTYEQY
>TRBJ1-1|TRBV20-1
SADGTGGMNTEAF
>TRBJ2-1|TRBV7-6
ASSSIPDNEQF
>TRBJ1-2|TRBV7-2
ASLSAPLTANYGYT
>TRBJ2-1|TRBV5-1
ASSAISGRANEQF
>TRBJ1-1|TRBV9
ASSPGLTEAF
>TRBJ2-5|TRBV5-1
ASSFAGRSQETQY
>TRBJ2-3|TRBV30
AWRGLVVTDTQY
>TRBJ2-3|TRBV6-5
ASSYGLPADTQY
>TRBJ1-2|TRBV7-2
ASSPRRAGIANYGYT
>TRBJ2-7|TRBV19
ASSILGDLVGEQY
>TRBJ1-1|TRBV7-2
ASSTFLRSNTEAF
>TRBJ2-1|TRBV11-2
ASSLGRPIGSYNEQF
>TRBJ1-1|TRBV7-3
ASSLWAGAEEAF
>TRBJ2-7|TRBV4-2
ASSQEWEAYYEQY
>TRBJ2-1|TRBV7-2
ASSLDGLNNEQF
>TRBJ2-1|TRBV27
ASSNFDEQF
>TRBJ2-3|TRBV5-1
ASSPGTTPDTQY
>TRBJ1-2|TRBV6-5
ASRPGTGGGYT
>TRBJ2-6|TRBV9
ASSPSRSGLNSGANVLT
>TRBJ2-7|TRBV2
AGGADYYEQY
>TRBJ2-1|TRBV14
ASSQVGGAVSNEQF
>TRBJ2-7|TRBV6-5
ASTPTGQYEQY
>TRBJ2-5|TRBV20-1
SARDSRRDPETQY
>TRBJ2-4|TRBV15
ATSRKTGEQNIQY
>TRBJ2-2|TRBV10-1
ASRGPTGELF
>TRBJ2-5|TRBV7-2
ASSPGTSGGGSETQY
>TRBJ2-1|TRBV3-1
ASSQVGGGREQF
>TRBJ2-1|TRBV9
ASSVATARPGEQF
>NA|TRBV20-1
SARGETSSHEQY
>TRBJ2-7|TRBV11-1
ASSPRRSENEQY
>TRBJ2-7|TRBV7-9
ASSVMGSHEQY
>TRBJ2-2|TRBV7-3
ASSLYRGRELF
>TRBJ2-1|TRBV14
ASSRGTSGSSGEQF
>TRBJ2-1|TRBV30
AWSVLTSGSSYNEQF
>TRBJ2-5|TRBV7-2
ASSADRGETQY
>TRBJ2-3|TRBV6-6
ASSSYLRDSTDTQY
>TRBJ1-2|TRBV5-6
ASSWVTGNYGYT
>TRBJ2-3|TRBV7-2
ACSLSGGGDTQY
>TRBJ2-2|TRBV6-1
ASRPLRTGHTGELF